This T cell receptor (beta chain) was retrieved from a study of response to subunit inactivated influenza vaccine. Germline CDR1 SQVTM, CDR2 ANQGSEA. Trimming cost V 5 bases and J 7 bases, with 15 bases left between them. This CDR3 is 12 amino acids long. Each CDR3 protein gets one entry after TCRdb re-called the RT-PCR reads with MiXCR. The sample contains around 470,000 distinct CDR3 sequences, approximately 7.7% of which appear only once. A remark on this clonotype: The antigen is not known.

Findings of the study overall: Authors suggested that a seasonal influenza vaccination recruits few new T cells each time.

This TCR was recovered from a man aged 50 to 69 who received an inactivated influenza vaccine. The chain uses TRBV29-1 and TRBJ2-7; no firm D call. Sequenced here: PBMCs from blood, sampled around 25 months after vaccination. This CDR3 is CSVSPGTVEQYF. The DNA for the CDR3 is TGCAGCGTTTCCCCGGGTACGGTTGAGCAGTACTTC.